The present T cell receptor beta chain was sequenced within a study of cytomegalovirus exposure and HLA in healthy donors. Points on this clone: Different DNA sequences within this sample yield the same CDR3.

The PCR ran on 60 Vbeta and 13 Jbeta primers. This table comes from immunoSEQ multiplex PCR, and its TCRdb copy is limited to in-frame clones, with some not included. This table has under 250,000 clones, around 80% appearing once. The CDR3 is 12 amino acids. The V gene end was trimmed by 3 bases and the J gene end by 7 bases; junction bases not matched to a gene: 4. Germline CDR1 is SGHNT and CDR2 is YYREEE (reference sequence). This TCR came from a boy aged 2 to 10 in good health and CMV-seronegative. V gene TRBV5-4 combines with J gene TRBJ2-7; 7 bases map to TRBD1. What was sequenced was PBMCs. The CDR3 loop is CASSWDSREQYF. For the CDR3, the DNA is TGTGCCAGCAGCTGGGACAGCCGGGAGCAGTACTTC.